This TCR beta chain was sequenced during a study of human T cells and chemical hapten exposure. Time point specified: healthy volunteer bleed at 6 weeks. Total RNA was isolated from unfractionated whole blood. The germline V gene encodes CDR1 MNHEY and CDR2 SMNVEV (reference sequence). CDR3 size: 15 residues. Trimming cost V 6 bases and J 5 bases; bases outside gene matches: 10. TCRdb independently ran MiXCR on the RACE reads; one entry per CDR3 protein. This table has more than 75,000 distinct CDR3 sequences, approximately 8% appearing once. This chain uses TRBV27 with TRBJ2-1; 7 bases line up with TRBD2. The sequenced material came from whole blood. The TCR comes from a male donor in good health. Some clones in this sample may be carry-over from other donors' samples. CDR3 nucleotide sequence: TGTGCCAGCAGAGGACGGGCTAGCGGAAACAATGAGCAGTTCTTC. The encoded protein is CASRGRASGNNEQFF.